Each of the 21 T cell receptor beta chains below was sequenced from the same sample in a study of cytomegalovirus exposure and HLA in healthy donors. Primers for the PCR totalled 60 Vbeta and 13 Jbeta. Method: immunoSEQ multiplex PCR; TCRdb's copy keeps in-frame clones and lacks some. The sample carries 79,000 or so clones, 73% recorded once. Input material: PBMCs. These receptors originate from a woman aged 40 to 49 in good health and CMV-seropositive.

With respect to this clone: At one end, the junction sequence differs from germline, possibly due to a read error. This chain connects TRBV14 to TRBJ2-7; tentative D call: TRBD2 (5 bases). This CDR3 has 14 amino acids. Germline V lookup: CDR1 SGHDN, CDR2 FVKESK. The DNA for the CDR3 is TGTGCCAGCAGCAAATCGGCAGACTACTACGAACAGTACTTC. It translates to CASSKSADYYEQYF.

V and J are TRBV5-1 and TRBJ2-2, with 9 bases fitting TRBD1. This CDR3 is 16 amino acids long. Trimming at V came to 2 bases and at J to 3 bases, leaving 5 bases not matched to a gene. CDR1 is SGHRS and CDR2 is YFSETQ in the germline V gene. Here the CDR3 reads CASSFRQGVDTGELFF. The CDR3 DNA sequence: TGCGCCAGCAGCTTTAGACAGGGGGTGGACACCGGGGAGCTGTTTTTT.

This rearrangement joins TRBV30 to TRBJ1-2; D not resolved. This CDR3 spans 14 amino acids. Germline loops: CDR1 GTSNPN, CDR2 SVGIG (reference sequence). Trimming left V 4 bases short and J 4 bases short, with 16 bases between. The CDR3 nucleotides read TGTGCCTGGACGGAGGACGGGTCCTTCTATGGCTACACCTTC. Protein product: CAWTEDGSFYGYTF.

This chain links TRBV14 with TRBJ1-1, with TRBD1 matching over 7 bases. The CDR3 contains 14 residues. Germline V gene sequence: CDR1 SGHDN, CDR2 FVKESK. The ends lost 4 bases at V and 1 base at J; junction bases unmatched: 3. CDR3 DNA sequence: TGTGCCAGCAGCCGGGACAGATCGAACACTGAAGCTTTCTTT. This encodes CASSRDRSNTEAFF.

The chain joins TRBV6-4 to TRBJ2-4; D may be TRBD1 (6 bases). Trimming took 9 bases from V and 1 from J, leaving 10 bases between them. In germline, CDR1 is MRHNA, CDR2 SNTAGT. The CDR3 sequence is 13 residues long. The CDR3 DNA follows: TGTGCCAGACCACAGGGCGCCAAAAACATTCAGTACTTC. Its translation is CARPQGAKNIQYF.

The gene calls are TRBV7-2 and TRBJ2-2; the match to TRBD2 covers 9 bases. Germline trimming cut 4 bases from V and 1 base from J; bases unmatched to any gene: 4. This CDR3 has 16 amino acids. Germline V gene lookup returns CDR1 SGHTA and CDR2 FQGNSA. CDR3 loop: CASSSRLAVNTGELFF. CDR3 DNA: TGTGCCAGCAGCTCCCGACTAGCGGTGAACACCGGGGAGCTGTTTTTT.

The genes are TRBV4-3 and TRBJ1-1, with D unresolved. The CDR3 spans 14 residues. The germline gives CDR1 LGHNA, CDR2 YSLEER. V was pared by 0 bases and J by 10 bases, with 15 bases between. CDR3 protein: CASSQDFSPIGAFF. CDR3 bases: TGCGCCAGCAGCCAAGATTTCTCACCTATCGGAGCTTTCTTT.

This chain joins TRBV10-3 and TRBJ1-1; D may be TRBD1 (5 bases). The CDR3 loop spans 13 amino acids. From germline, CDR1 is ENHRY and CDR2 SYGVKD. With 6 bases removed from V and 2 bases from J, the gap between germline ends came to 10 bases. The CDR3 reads CAIRDRPNTEAFF. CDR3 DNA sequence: TGTGCCATCAGAGACAGACCTAACACTGAAGCTTTCTTT.

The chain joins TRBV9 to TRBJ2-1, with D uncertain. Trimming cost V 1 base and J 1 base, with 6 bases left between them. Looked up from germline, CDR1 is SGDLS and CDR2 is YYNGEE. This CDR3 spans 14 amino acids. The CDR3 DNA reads TGTGCCAGCAGCGTACTACAGTCCTACAATGAGCAGTTCTTC. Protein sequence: CASSVLQSYNEQFF.

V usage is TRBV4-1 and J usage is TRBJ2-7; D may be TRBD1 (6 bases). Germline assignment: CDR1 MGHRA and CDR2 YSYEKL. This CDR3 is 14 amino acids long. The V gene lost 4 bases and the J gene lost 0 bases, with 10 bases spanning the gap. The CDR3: CASSLDRSSYEQYF. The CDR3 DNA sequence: TGCGCCAGCAGCCTGGACAGAAGCTCCTACGAGCAGTACTTC.

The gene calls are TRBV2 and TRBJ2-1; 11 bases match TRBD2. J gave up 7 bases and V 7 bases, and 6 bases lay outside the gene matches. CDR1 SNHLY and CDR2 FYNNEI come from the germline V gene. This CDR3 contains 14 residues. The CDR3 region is CASMLAGGLNEQFF. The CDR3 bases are TGTGCCAGCATGTTAGCGGGAGGGTTGAATGAGCAGTTCTTC.

The CDR3 DNA is TGTGCCAGCAGCTTATTAGCGGGAGTTGTGGAGACCCAGTACTTC. It codes for CASSLLAGVVETQYF. The rearrangement joins TRBV7-6 to TRBJ2-5; 9 bases fit TRBD2. V gave up 2 bases and J gave up 5 bases; unmatched junction bases: 6. CDR1 and CDR2 (germline): SGHVS, FNYEAQ. This CDR3 is 15 amino acids long.

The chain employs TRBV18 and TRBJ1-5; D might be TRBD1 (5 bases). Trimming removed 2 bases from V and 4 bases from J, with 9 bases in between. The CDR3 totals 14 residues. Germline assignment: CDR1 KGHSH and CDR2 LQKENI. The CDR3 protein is CASSPGAANQPQHF. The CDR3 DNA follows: TGTGCCAGCTCACCAGGGGCCGCGAATCAGCCCCAGCATTTT.

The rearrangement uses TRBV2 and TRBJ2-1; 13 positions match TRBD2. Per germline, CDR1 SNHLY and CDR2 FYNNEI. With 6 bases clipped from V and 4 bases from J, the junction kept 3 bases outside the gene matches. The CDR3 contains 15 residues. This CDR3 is CASRVLAGGYNEQFF. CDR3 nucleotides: TGTGCCAGCAGGGTACTAGCGGGGGGGTACAATGAGCAGTTCTTC.

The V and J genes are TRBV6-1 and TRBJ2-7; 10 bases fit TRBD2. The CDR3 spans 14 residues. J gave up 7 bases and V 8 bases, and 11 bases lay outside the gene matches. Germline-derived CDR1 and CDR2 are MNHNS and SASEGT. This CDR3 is CASLRAGGGGEQYF. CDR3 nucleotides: TGTGCCAGCCTCCGAGCGGGAGGGGGAGGGGAGCAGTACTTC.

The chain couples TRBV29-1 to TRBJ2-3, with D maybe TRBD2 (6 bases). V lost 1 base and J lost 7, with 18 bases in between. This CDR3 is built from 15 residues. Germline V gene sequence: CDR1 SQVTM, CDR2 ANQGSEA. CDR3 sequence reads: CSVEVSGSSRNTQYF. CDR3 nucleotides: TGCAGCGTTGAAGTTAGCGGCTCCTCCCGTAATACGCAGTATTTT.

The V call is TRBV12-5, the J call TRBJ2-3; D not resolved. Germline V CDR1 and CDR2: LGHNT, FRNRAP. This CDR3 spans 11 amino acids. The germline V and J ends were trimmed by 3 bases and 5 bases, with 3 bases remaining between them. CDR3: CASGFGDTQYF. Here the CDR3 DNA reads TGTGCTAGTGGTTTCGGAGATACGCAGTATTTT.

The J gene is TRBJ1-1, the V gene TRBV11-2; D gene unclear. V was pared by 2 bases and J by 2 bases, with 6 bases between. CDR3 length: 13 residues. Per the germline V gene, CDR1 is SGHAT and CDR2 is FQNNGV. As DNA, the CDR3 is TGTGCCAGCAGCTTACGTAAAAACACTGAAGCTTTCTTT. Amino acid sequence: CASSLRKNTEAFF. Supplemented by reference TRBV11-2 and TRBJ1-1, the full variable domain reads EAGVAQSPRYKIIEKRQSVAFWCNPISGHATLYWYQQILGQGPKLLIQFQNNGVVDDSQLPKDRFSAERLKGVDSTLKIQPAKLEDSAVYLCASSLRKNTEAFFGQGTRLTVV.

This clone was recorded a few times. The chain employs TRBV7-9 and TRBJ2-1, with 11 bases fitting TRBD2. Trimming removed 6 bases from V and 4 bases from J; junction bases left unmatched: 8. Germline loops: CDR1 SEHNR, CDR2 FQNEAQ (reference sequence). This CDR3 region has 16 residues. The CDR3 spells CASRLTRTSGYNEQFF. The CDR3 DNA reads TGTGCCAGCAGACTGACCAGGACTAGCGGGTACAATGAGCAGTTCTTC.

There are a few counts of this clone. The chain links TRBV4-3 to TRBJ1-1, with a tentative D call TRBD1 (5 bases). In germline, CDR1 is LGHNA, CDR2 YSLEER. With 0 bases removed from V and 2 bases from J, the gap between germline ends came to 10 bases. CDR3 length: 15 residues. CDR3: CASSQDRGLNTEAFF. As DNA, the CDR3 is TGCGCCAGCAGCCAAGATAGGGGTTTAAACACTGAAGCTTTCTTT.

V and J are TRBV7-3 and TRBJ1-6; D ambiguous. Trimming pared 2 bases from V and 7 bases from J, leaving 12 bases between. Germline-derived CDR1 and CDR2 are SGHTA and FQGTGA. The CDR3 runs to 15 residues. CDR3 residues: CASSLSNNPNSPLHF. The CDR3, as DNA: TGTGCCAGCAGCTTATCAAACAACCCCAATTCACCCCTCCACTTT.